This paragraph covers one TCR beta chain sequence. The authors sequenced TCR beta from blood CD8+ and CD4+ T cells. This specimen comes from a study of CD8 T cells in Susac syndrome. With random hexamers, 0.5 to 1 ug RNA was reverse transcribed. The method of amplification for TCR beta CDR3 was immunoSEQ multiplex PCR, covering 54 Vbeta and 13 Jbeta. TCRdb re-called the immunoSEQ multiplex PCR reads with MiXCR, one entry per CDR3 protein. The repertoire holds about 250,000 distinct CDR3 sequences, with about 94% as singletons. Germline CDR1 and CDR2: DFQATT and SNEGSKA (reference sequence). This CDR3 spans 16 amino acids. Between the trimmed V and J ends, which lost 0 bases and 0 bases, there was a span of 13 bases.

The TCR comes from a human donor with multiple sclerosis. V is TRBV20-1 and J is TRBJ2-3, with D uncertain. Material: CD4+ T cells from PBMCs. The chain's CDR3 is CSARDGGWPSTDTQYF. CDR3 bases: TGCAGTGCTAGAGATGGTGGCTGGCCTAGCACAGATACGCAGTATTTT.